This TCR beta chain was profiled in a study of cytomegalovirus exposure and HLA in healthy donors. Looking at the study overall: Earlier, some 180 million T cells were analyzed, and some 120 million unique TCR beta sequences were found among them.

Study observations and caveats: Reportedly, a later analysis found an Asian-associated ancestry cluster had fewer N-insertions than the roughly 670-donor mean.

This clone showed up just once. What it binds is not known. With 60 Vbeta and 13 Jbeta primers, the PCR was carried out. TCRdb's table, derived via immunoSEQ multiplex PCR, lists solely in-frame clones and lacks some. The data contain roughly 130,000 clones, under 85% of them singletons. The material sequenced was PBMCs. The clonotype was recovered from a woman aged 45-65 years in good health and CMV-seropositive.

For the CDR3, the DNA is TGTGCCAGCAGCTGGGGGACAGGGCGGAACACTGAAGCTTTCTTT. It codes for CASSWGTGRNTEAFF. This chain links TRBV5-6 with TRBJ1-1, with TRBD1 matching over 9 bases. V was clipped by 3 bases and J by 1 base; unmatched bases: 4. The V gene's germline CDR1 is SGHDT and CDR2 YYEEEE. The CDR3 sequence is 15 residues long.